This T cell receptor (beta chain) is from a study of blood T cell repertoires in COVID-19. Looking at the study overall: Both acute and convalescent COVID-19 samples were obtained from the United States, Italy and Spain. T cells, B-cell-depleted T cells, or PBMCs supplied cDNA or gDNA.

Authors' processing steps: Reference gene primer amplification yielded estimated nucleated cell counts. Profiling relied on immunoSEQ multiplex PCR, and the TCRdb table lists in-frame clones only, not all of them. V and J calls and clone size are those listed in that table; D and trimming were worked out from the DNA. Of about 100,000 clones listed, 91% were seen once; the top ten hold 4.2%. This clone was counted only a few times. Trimming cost V 6 bases and J 1 base, with 3 bases left between them. Germline V gives CDR1 LGHNT, CDR2 FRNRAP. The CDR3 has 12 residues. This rearrangement joins TRBV12-5 to TRBJ2-2; unclear D gene. Sequencing was done on a sample of peripheral blood. The sequence was collected from a man aged 18 to 30 with acute or convalescent COVID-19. The CDR3 nucleotides read TGTGCTAGTGGCTGGAACACCGGGGAGCTGTTTTTT. It translates to CASGWNTGELFF.